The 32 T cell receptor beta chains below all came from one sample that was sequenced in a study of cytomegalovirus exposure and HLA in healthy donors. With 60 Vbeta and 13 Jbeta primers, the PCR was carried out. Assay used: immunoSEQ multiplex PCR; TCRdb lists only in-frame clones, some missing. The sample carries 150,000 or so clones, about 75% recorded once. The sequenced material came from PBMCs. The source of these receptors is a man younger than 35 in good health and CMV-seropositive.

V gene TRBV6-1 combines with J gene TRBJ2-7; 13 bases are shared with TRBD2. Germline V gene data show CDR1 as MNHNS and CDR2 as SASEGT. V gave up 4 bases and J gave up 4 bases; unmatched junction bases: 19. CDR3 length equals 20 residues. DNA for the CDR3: TGTGCCAGCAGTGGGGAGCCGGGACTAGCGGGATTAGGGGCGTCGTACGAGCAGTACTTC. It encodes CASSGEPGLAGLGASYEQYF.

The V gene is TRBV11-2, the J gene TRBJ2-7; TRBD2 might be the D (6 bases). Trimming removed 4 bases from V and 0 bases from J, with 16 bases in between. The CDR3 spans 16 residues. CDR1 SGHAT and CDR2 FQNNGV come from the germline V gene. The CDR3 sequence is CASSSLARGFSYEQYF. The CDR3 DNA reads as TGTGCCAGCAGCTCCCTCGCGCGGGGATTCTCCTACGAGCAGTACTTC.

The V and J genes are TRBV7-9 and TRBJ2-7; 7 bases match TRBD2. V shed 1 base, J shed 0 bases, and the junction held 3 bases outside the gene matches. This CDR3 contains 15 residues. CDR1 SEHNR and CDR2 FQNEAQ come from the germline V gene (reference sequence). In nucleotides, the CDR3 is TGTGCCAGCAGCTTAGACGGGAGGAGCTCCTACGAGCAGTACTTC. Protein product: CASSLDGRSSYEQYF.

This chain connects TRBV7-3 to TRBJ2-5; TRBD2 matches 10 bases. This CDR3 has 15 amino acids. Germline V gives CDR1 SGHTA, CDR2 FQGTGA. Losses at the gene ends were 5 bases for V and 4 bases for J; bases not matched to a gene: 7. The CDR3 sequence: CASSRSGLAVETQYF. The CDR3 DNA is TGTGCCAGCAGCAGATCAGGACTAGCGGTAGAGACCCAGTACTTC.

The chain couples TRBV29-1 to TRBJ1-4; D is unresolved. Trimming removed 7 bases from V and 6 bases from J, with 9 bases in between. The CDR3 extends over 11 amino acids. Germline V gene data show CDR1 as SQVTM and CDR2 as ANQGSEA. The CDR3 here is CSGEADEKLFF. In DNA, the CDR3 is TGCAGCGGTGAGGCCGATGAAAAACTGTTTTTT.

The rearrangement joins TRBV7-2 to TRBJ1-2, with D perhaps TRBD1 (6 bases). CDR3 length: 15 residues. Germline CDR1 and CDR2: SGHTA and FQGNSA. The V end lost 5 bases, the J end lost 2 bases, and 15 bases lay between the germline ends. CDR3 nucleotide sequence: TGTGCCAGCAGCGGCGAGGGGGTCGCAAACTATGGCTACACCTTC. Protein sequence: CASSGEGVANYGYTF.

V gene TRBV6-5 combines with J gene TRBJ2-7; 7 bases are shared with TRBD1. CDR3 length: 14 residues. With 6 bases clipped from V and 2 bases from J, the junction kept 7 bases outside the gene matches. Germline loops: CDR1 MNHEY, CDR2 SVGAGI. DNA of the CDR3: TGTGCCAGCAGCACCCGGGACAGCGCCTACGAGCAGTACTTC. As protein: CASSTRDSAYEQYF.

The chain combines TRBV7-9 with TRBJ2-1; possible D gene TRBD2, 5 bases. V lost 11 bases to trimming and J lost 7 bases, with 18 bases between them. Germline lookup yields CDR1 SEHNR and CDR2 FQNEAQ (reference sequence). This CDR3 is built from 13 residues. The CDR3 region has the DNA TGTGCCTTACGTGGGTACGGGGTAAATGAGCAGTTCTTC. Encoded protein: CALRGYGVNEQFF.

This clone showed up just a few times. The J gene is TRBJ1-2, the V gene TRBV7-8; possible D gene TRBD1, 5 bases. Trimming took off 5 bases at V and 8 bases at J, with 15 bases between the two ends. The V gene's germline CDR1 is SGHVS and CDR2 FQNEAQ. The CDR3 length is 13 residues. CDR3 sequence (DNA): TGTGCCAGCAGCACTACAGGTGTAGGGGGCTACACCTTC. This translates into CASSTTGVGGYTF. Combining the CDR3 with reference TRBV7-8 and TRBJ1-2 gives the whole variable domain GAGVSQSPRYKVAKRGQDVALRCDPISGHVSLFWYQQALGQGPEFLTYFQNEAQLDKSGLPSDRFFAERPEGSVSTLKIQRTQQEDSAVYLCASSTTGVGGYTFGSGTRLTVV.

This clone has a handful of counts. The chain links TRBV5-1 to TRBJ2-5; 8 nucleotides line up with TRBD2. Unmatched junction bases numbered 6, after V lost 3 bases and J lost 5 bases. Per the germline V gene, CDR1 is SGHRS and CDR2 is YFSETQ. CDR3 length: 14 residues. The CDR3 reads CASSSGLGRETQYF. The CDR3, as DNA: TGCGCCAGCAGCTCGGGACTAGGCCGGGAGACCCAGTACTTC.

The CDR3 DNA is TGTGCCTGGAATAGGCGGGAGCCGGGATACGAGCAGTACTTC. It specifies CAWNRREPGYEQYF. This chain uses TRBV30 with TRBJ2-7; 7 nucleotides match TRBD2. V lost 4 bases and J lost 4; bases outside the gene matches: 10. The CDR3 consists of 14 residues. Per germline, CDR1 GTSNPN and CDR2 SVGIG (reference sequence).

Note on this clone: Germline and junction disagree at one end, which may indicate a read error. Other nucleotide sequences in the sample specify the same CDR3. DNA of the CDR3: TGTGCCAGCATTGGGGGGGGACAGGGGGCTCGGGAGCAGTACTTT. Encoded protein: CASIGGGQGAREQYF. The chain uses TRBV27 and TRBJ2-7; 12 bases are a match to TRBD1. Per germline, CDR1 MNHEY and CDR2 SMNVEV (reference sequence). The CDR3 loop spans 15 amino acids.

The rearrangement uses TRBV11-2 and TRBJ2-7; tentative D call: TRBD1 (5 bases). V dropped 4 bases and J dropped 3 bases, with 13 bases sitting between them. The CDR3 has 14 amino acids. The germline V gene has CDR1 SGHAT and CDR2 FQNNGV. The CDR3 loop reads CASSSLDKDYEQYF. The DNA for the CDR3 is TGTGCCAGCAGCTCGCTGGACAAAGACTACGAGCAGTACTTC.

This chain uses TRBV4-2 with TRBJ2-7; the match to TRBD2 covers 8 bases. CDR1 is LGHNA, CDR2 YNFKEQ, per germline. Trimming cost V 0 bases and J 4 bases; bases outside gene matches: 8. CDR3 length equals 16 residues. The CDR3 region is CASSQDSSGSVYEQYF. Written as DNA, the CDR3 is TGTGCCAGCAGCCAAGATTCGAGCGGGAGCGTTTACGAGCAGTACTTC.

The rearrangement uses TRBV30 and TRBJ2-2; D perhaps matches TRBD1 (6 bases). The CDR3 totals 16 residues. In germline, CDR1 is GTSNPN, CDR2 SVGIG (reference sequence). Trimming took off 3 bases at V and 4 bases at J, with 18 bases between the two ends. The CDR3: CAWRSGLGATTGELFF. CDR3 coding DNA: TGTGCCTGGAGGTCTGGCCTGGGGGCCACCACCGGGGAGCTGTTTTTT.

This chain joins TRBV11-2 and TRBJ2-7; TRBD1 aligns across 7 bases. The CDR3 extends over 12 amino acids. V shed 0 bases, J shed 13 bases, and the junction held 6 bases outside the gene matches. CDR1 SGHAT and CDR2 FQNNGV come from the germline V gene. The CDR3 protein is CASSLDQQGIYF. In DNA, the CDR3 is TGTGCCAGCAGCTTAGACCAACAGGGGATCTACTTC.

CDR3 coding DNA: TGTGCCAGTCGGTCTAGCGCCACCTACGAGCAGTACTTC. Protein product: CASRSSATYEQYF. This chain links TRBV19 with TRBJ2-7; weak D call: TRBD2 (6 bases). Trimming cost V 8 bases and J 2 bases, with 13 bases left between them. Germline CDR1 LNHDA, CDR2 SQIVND (reference sequence). CDR3 size: 13 residues.

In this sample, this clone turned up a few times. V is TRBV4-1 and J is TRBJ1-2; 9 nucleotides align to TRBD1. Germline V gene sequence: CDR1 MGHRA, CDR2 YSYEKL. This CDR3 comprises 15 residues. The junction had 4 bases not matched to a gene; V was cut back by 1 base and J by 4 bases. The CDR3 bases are TGCGCCAGCAGCCAAGGGACAGGGGTTATCTATGGCTACACCTTC. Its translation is CASSQGTGVIYGYTF.

In DNA, the CDR3 is TGTGCCAGCAGTTTGCCGAGCGATAGTGAGCAGTTCTTC. Translating gives CASSLPSDSEQFF. This chain links TRBV28 with TRBJ2-1; the D is unclear. CDR3 length equals 13 residues. Germline V lookup: CDR1 MDHEN, CDR2 SYDVKM. The V gene lost 3 bases and the J gene lost 9 bases, with 12 bases spanning the gap.

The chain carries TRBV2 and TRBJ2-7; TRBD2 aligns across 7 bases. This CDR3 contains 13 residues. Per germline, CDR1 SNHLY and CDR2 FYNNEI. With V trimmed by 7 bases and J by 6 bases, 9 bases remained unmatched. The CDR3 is CASTVLAGAEQYF. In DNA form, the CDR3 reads TGTGCCAGCACTGTATTAGCGGGTGCCGAGCAGTACTTC.

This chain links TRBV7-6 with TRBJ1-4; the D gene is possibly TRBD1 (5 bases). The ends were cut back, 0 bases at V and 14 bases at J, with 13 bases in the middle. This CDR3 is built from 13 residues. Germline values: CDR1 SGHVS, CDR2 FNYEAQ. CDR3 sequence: CASSLARGKHLFF. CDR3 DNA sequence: TGTGCCAGCAGCTTAGCGCGGGGCAAGCACCTGTTTTTT.

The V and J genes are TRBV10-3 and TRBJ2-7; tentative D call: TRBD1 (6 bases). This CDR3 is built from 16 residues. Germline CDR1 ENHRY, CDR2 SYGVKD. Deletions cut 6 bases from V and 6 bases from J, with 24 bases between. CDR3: CAISPINLSRGGEQYF. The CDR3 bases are TGTGCCATCAGCCCGATTAACTTATCCAGGGGTGGCGAGCAGTACTTC.

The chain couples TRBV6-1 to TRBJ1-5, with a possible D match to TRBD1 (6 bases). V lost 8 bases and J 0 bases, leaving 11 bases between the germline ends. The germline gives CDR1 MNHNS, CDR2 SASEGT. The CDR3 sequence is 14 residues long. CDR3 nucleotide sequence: TGTGCCAGCCTGGACAGTTATAGCAATCAGCCCCAGCATTTT. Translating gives CASLDSYSNQPQHF.

CDR3 nucleotides: TGTGCCAGCAGCTTGGGAGCGGGATCAGATACGCAGTATTTT. Amino acid sequence: CASSLGAGSDTQYF. V is TRBV7-7 and J is TRBJ2-3; the match to TRBD2 covers 7 bases. CDR1 is SSHAT, CDR2 FNYEAQ, per germline (reference sequence). The length of the CDR3 is 14 residues. J gave up 4 bases and V 3 bases, and 4 bases lay outside the gene matches. Full variable domain (outside the CDR3, taken from reference TRBV7-7 and TRBJ2-3): GAGVSQSPRYKVTKRGQDVTLRCDPISSHATLYWYQQALGQGPEFLTYFNYEAQPDKSGLPSDRFSAERPEGSISTLTIQRTEQRDSAMYRCASSLGAGSDTQYFGPGTRLTVL.

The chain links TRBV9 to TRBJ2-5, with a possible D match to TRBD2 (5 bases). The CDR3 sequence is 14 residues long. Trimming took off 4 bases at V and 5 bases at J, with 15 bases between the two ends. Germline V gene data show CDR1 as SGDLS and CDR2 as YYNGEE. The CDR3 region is CASSSRAGLETQYF. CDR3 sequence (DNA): TGTGCCAGCAGCTCGCGGGCCGGACTGGAGACCCAGTACTTC.

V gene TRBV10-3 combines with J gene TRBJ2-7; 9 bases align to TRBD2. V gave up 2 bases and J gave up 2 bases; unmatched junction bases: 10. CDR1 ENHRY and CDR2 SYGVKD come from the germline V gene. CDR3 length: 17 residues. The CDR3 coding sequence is TGTGCCATCAGTGAGAGGTCAGGGCGCGGGAGGGCCTACGAGCAGTACTTC. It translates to CAISERSGRGRAYEQYF.

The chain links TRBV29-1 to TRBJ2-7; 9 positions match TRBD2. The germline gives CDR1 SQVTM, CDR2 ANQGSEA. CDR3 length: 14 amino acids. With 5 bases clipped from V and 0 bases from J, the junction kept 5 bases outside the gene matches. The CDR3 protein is CSVSGGRSSYEQYF. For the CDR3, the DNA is TGCAGCGTTAGCGGGGGGCGTTCCTCCTACGAGCAGTACTTC.

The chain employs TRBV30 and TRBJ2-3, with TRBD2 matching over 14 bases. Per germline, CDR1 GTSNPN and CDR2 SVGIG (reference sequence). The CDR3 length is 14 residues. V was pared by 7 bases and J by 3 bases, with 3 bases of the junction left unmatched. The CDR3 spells CASRTSGRTDTQYF. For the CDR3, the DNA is TGTGCCTCCAGGACTAGCGGGAGGACAGATACGCAGTATTTT.

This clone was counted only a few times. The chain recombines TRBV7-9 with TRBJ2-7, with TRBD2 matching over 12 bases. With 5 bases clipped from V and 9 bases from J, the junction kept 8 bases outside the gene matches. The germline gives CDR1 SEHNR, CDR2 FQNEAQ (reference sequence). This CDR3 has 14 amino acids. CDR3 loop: CASSLSLTSGRQYF. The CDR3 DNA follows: TGTGCCAGCAGCCTCTCCCTGACTAGCGGGAGGCAGTACTTC.

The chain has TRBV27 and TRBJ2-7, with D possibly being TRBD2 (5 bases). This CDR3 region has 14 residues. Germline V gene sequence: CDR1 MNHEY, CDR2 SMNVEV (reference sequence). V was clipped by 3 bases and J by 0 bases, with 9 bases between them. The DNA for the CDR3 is TGTGCCAGCAGTTTGAGCGGACGCTCCTACGAGCAGTACTTC. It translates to CASSLSGRSYEQYF.

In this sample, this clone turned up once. The CDR3 nucleotides are TGCGCCAGCAGCCAAGATTCCCCGCGGACACTTAGCAATCAGCCCCAGCATTTT. Its protein product is CASSQDSPRTLSNQPQHF. V is TRBV4-1 and J is TRBJ1-5, with D perhaps matching TRBD1 (5 bases). The V gene lost 0 bases and the J gene lost 0 bases, with 15 bases spanning the gap. The germline V gene has CDR1 MGHRA and CDR2 YSYEKL. This CDR3 spans 18 amino acids.

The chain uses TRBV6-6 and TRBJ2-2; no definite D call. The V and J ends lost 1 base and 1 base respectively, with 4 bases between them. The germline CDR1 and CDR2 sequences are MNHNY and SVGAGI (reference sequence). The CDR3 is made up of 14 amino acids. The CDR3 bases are TGTGCCAGCAGTTACTTCCAGAACACCGGGGAGCTGTTTTTT. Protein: CASSYFQNTGELFF.